This TCR beta chain was found in a study of blood T cell repertoires in COVID-19. Study in general: Samples representing acute and convalescent COVID-19 were sourced from the United States, Italy and Spain. In each case, the material was cDNA or gDNA derived from T cells, B-cell-depleted T cells, or PBMCs.

The V gene's germline CDR1 is SGHRS and CDR2 YFSETQ. CDR3 size: 16 residues. The J segment lost 2 bases and the V segment lost 4 bases, leaving 3 bases of the junction unmatched. The sample holds a few counts of this clone. TCRdb's copy holds only in-frame clones and misses some; the assay was immunoSEQ multiplex PCR. The repertoire holds hundreds of thousands of clones, 75% to 90% seen once, with 2.4% in the top ten. The sequence was obtained from a woman younger than 30 who had recovered from COVID-19. The specimen sequenced was PBMCs or T cells enriched from blood (not recorded which). The chain carries TRBV5-1 and TRBJ2-5, with 15 bases matching TRBD2. CDR3 bases: TGCGCCAGCAGCGCCGGACTAGCGGGGGGGCAAGAGACCCAGTACTTC. Translated, it gives CASSAGLAGGQETQYF. Full variable domain (remainder filled in from reference TRBV5-1 and TRBJ2-5): KAGVTQTPRYLIKTRGQQVTLSCSPISGHRSVSWYQQTPGQGLQFLFEYFSETQRNKGNFPGRFSGRQFSNSRSEMNVSTLELGDSALYLCASSAGLAGGQETQYFGPGTRLLVL.